These T cell receptor beta chains were read from a single sample in a study of OX40 agonist ivuxolimab in advanced cancers. Sequencing used immunoSEQ multiplex PCR; TCRdb keeps in-frame clones, though not all of them. This table has about 74,000 clones, roughly 84% appearing once. This specimen was CD4+ or CD8+ T cells sorted from blood, taken in a trial of the OX40 agonist ivuxolimab. The receptors derive from an adult with an advanced solid tumor such as melanoma, head and neck, liver or kidney cancer. Both conserved end residues are part of each CDR3. D genes are given only for firm matches. A clone size is listed for some rows: how often the clone was seen (once, few, many), or a class if it is expanded.

j_call clone_size cdr3_length d_call v_call cdr3_nt cdr3_aa
TRBJ2-3 few 14 NA TRBV19 TGTGCCAGTACGCCTCATGCCTCCACAGATACGCAGTATTTT CASTPHASTDTQYF
TRBJ2-2 NA 15 NA TRBV12-5 TGTGCTAGTGGTTTGGCGCAGCCCGGGTCCGGGGAGCTGTTTTTT CASGLAQPGSGELFF
TRBJ1-2 NA 18 NA TRBV6-1 TGTGCCAGCAGTGATTATCCCCGGACCCTCGCTACTAACTATGGCTACACCTTC CASSDYPRTLATNYGYTF
TRBJ1-1 few 11 NA TRBV4-2 TGTGCCAGCAGCCATACAGGGGAAGCTTTCTTT CASSHTGEAFF
TRBJ2-5 NA 11 NA TRBV21-1 TGTGCCAGCAGCAAAGGGGGACAGGGGTACTTC CASSKGGQGYF
TRBJ2-2 NA 13 NA TRBV7-9 TGTGCCAGCAGCATAACAGGGCCCGGGGAGCTGTTTTTT CASSITGPGELFF
TRBJ2-1 NA 16 TRBD1 TRBV18 TGTGCCAGCTCACTGACTAACGGACAGGGGCGCAATGAGCAGTTCTTC CASSLTNGQGRNEQFF
TRBJ1-5 NA 10 NA TRBV11-2 TGTGCCAGCAGCTACACGCCCCAGCATTTT CASSYTPQHF
TRBJ2-7 NA 14 NA TRBV6-5 TGTGCCAGCGCCGTGGGTGGGATTGGCTACGAGCAGTACTTC CASAVGGIGYEQYF
TRBJ2-2 NA 16 TRBD2 TRBV28 TGTGCCAGCAGTTCCACGGGACTAACAAACACCGGGGAGCTGTTTTTT CASSSTGLTNTGELFF
TRBJ1-2 NA 14 NA TRBV6-4 TGTGCCAGCAGTGACTCGGGGGGTAAAGTGGGCTACACCTTC CASSDSGGKVGYTF
TRBJ2-2 once 16 TRBD1 TRBV11-2 TGTGCCAGCAGCCCACCGACAGGGGTGGACACCGGGGAGCTGTTTTTT CASSPPTGVDTGELFF
TRBJ1-5 once 15 NA TRBV30 TGTGCCTGGAGTGTAGGGGGACGCTTCAATCAGCCCCAGCATTTT CAWSVGGRFNQPQHF
TRBJ1-2 NA 12 NA TRBV29-1 TGCAGCGTCATGCAAGGGCTCTATGGCTACACCTTC CSVMQGLYGYTF
TRBJ1-5 NA 14 TRBD1 TRBV6-1 TGTGCCAGCAGAAAGACGACAGGGGGTCAGCCCCAGCATTTT CASRKTTGGQPQHF
TRBJ1-2 NA 14 TRBD1 TRBV6-5 TGTGCCAGCAGTTATGGGACAGGCAACTATGGCTACACCTTC CASSYGTGNYGYTF
TRBJ2-2 NA 15 TRBD2 TRBV6-1 TGTGCCAGCAGTGTCTCTAGCGGGAGCCCCGGGGAGCTGTTTTTT CASSVSSGSPGELFF
TRBJ1-2 NA 13 NA TRBV7-2 TGTGCCAGCAGCTTACAGGCTAACTATGGCTACACCTTC CASSLQANYGYTF
TRBJ1-3 NA 14 TRBD1 TRBV2 TGTGCCAGCAGAGGGACAGGCTCTGGAAACACCATATATTTT CASRGTGSGNTIYF
TRBJ2-4 few 17 NA TRBV7-2 TGTGCCAGCAGCTTAGGACCCCCGGGGCCGAAATTAAACATTCAGTACTTC CASSLGPPGPKLNIQYF
TRBJ1-2 NA 13 TRBD1 TRBV29-1 TGCAGCGTTTGGGACAGAGCGGTCTATGGCTACACCTTC CSVWDRAVYGYTF
TRBJ2-1 NA 15 TRBD2 TRBV15 TGTGCCACCAGCAGAGAACTAGCGGGAGCCAATGAGCAGTTCTTC CATSRELAGANEQFF
TRBJ2-7 NA 15 TRBD2 TRBV7-9 TGTGCCAGCAGCCTGACTAGCGGGAGATCCGGCGAGCAGTACTTC CASSLTSGRSGEQYF
TRBJ2-2 NA 16 TRBD2 TRBV5-1 TGCGCCAGCAGCTTCCGACTAGCGGGAGCAACCGGGGAGCTGTTTTTT CASSFRLAGATGELFF
TRBJ1-1 NA 15 NA TRBV28 TGTGCCAGCAGTCCCCCAGGACCGGGTAGGACTGAAGCTTTCTTT CASSPPGPGRTEAFF
TRBJ1-3 NA 16 NA TRBV27 TGTGCCAGCAGTTTCTCTTCGGGTATTTCTGGAAACACCATATATTTT CASSFSSGISGNTIYF
TRBJ2-3 NA 18 TRBD1 TRBV4-1 TGCGCCAGCAGCTTCTCGGGCGGAGAGACAGGGTCCACAGATACGCAGTATTTT CASSFSGGETGSTDTQYF